The 21 T cell receptor beta chains given below trace back to one sample, sequenced in a study of OX40 agonist ivuxolimab in advanced cancers. The method behind the library was the immunoSEQ multiplex PCR assay. What TCRdb holds here is the immuneACCESS table cut down to in-frame rearrangements. Part of the clones is not present; checked against another copy, under half of the missing clones reflect an unresolved V gene, and the others are unexplained. In this sample the table shows tens of thousands of clones, about nine tenths of which occur a single time. Approximately 0.38% of the sample goes to the ten largest clones. The source material was CD4+ or CD8+ T cells sorted from blood, sampled in a trial of the OX40 agonist ivuxolimab. These receptors all come from an adult with an advanced solid tumor such as melanoma, head and neck, liver or kidney cancer.

The chain uses TRBV2 and TRBJ2-4; 7 positions match TRBD1. The CDR3 sequence is 13 residues long. Unmatched junction bases numbered 6, after V lost 6 bases and J lost 7 bases. The germline V gene has CDR1 SNHLY and CDR2 FYNNEI. CDR3 DNA sequence: TGTGCCAGCAGGAGACAGGGTAGGAACATTCAGTACTTC. Translated, it gives CASRRQGRNIQYF.

The chain is built from TRBV5-1 and TRBJ1-1; D perhaps matches TRBD1 (6 bases). V lost 1 base and J 1 base, leaving 11 bases between the germline ends. The V gene's germline CDR1 is SGHRS and CDR2 YFSETQ. This CDR3 has 15 amino acids. The DNA for the CDR3 is TGCGCCAGCAGCTTGTATCCAGGGGCGAACACTGAAGCTTTCTTT. Amino acid sequence: CASSLYPGANTEAFF.

The chain recombines TRBV10-2 with TRBJ2-7; TRBD1 is a possible D gene (6 bases). Germline CDR1 WSHSY, CDR2 SAAADI. Between the trimmed V and J ends, which lost 10 bases and 4 bases, there was a span of 17 bases. The CDR3 loop spans 13 amino acids. The CDR3 nucleotides read TGCGCCACTACCCCAGGGGCGAGATACGAGCAGTACTTC. Amino acids: CATTPGARYEQYF.

The rearrangement uses TRBV30 and TRBJ1-2, with 8 bases identical to TRBD1. There are 14 residues in the CDR3. V was pared by 2 bases and J by 3 bases, with 5 bases of the junction left unmatched. Germline V gene sequence: CDR1 GTSNPN, CDR2 SVGIG (reference sequence). The CDR3 DNA reads as TGTGCCTGGAGTCCTCAGACAGGGGACTATGGCTACACCTTC. Protein: CAWSPQTGDYGYTF. The variable domain in full, with the rest retrieved from reference TRBV30 and TRBJ1-2, is SQTIHQWPATLVQPVGSPLSLECTVEGTSNPNLYWYRQAAGRGLQLLFYSVGIGQISSEVPQNLSASRPQDRQFILSSKKLLLSDSGFYLCAWSPQTGDYGYTFGSGTRLTVV.

V gene TRBV7-6 combines with J gene TRBJ1-2; D unclear. CDR3 length: 15 residues. Germline CDR1 reads SGHVS; CDR2 reads FNYEAQ. Trimming stripped 5 bases from V and 8 bases from J, with 21 bases between. The CDR3 nucleotides are TGTGCCAGCAGCAAAGGCGGGGAGTCGGTCGTGGGCTACACCTTC. Translation: CASSKGGESVVGYTF.

The CDR3 protein is CASSLIGGRNYEQYF. CDR3 nucleotides: TGTGCCAGCAGCTTAATAGGGGGGAGGAACTACGAGCAGTACTTC. This rearrangement joins TRBV7-2 to TRBJ2-7; either TRBD1 or TRBD2 may fit D (6 bases each). CDR1 is SGHTA, CDR2 FQGNSA, per germline. The V end was cut by 2 bases, the J end by 3 bases, with 14 bases between. This CDR3 is 15 amino acids long.

This rearrangement joins TRBV7-9 to TRBJ1-2; D uncertain. The CDR3 extends over 14 amino acids. CDR1 is SEHNR and CDR2 is FQNEAQ in the germline V gene (reference sequence). V was pared by 1 base and J by 8 bases, with 14 bases between. The CDR3: CASSLVDSAYGYTF. DNA of the CDR3: TGTGCCAGCAGCTTAGTGGACTCGGCTTACGGCTACACCTTC.

The chain has TRBV30 and TRBJ1-1; TRBD1 matches at 9 bases. The CDR3 is 14 residues long. Germline V gives CDR1 GTSNPN, CDR2 SVGIG (reference sequence). The junction had 15 bases not matched to a gene; V was cut back by 5 bases and J by 11 bases. CDR3: CAWDLGQGIHQAFF. CDR3 in DNA: TGTGCCTGGGACCTCGGACAGGGGATCCATCAGGCTTTCTTT.

This sequence joins TRBV11-3 and TRBJ2-3; TRBD2 matches 15 bases. Germline CDR1 reads SGHNT; CDR2 reads YENEEA. CDR3 size: 16 residues. J lost 5 bases, V lost 3 bases, and 3 bases had no gene match. The CDR3 DNA sequence: TGTGCCAGCAGCTTTGGACTAGCGGGAGGGGAAGATACGCAGTATTTT. It specifies CASSFGLAGGEDTQYF.

This chain connects TRBV13 to TRBJ2-7; possible D gene TRBD1, 6 bases. The CDR3 runs 13 residues. V was pared by 7 bases and J by 4 bases, with 14 bases between. Per germline, CDR1 PRHDT and CDR2 FYEKMQ (reference sequence). The CDR3 sequence is CASTRGQGYEQYF. The CDR3 DNA is TGTGCCAGCACTCGCGGGCAGGGGTACGAGCAGTACTTC.

V and J are TRBV4-1 and TRBJ2-1; 8 bases line up with TRBD2. CDR3 size: 20 residues. Germline trimming cut 0 bases from V and 9 bases from J; bases unmatched to any gene: 22. CDR1 and CDR2 from the germline V gene are MGHRA and YSYEKL. The CDR3 region is CASSQEWAIGAGGRFGEQFF. As DNA, the CDR3 is TGCGCCAGCAGCCAAGAATGGGCTATAGGGGCGGGAGGTAGGTTCGGTGAGCAGTTCTTC.

The chain couples TRBV7-9 to TRBJ1-4; D perhaps matches TRBD1 (5 bases). The CDR3 consists of 15 residues. Germline loops: CDR1 SEHNR, CDR2 FQNEAQ (reference sequence). V lost 5 bases to trimming and J lost 5 bases, with 15 bases between them. The chain's CDR3 is CASSPRDGENEKLFF. The CDR3 DNA sequence: TGTGCCAGCAGCCCGCGGGACGGAGAAAATGAAAAACTGTTTTTT. Filled out from reference TRBV7-9 and TRBJ1-4, the complete variable domain reads DTGVSQNPRHKITKRGQNVTFRCDPISEHNRLYWYRQTLGQGPEFLTYFQNEAQLEKSRLLSDRFSAERPKGSFSTLEIQRTEQGDSAMYLCASSPRDGENEKLFFGSGTQLSVL.

The CDR3 spells CASSLRPGEGAFF. CDR3 coding DNA: TGTGCCAGCAGCTTACGCCCAGGAGAAGGGGCTTTCTTT. The gene calls are TRBV7-9 and TRBJ1-1; the D is unclear. Germline CDR1 is SEHNR and CDR2 is FQNEAQ (reference sequence). V lost 2 bases and J lost 11, with 15 bases in between. The CDR3 sequence is 13 residues long.

For the CDR3, the DNA is TGTGCCAGTAGTATAGCCAAGACAGGGATCTACGAGCAGTACTTC. Translating gives CASSIAKTGIYEQYF. The rearrangement links TRBV19 to TRBJ2-7; TRBD1 aligns across 7 bases. The CDR3 has 15 residues. Trimming removed 1 base from V and 3 bases from J; junction bases left unmatched: 6. Germline CDR1 LNHDA, CDR2 SQIVND (reference sequence).

The rearrangement uses TRBV19 and TRBJ2-3; D not resolved. CDR1 and CDR2 (germline): LNHDA, SQIVND (reference sequence). V lost 4 bases and J lost 6, with 14 bases in between. The length of the CDR3 is 14 residues. The CDR3 is CASSKITTGDTQYF. CDR3 coding DNA: TGTGCCAGTAGTAAGATAACTACCGGGGATACGCAGTATTTT.

CDR3 residues: CASKKADRGDEQYF. As DNA, the CDR3 is TGTGCCAGCAAAAAAGCGGACAGGGGTGACGAGCAGTACTTC. The V call is TRBV27, the J call TRBJ2-7; the match to TRBD1 covers 9 bases. The CDR3 contains 14 residues. Germline loops: CDR1 MNHEY, CDR2 SMNVEV (reference sequence). The J segment lost 5 bases and the V segment lost 7 bases, leaving 9 bases of the junction unmatched.

CDR3 in DNA: TGTGCCAGCAGTCGACTAGCGGGGGTTTTTTACGAGCAGTACTTC. It codes for CASSRLAGVFYEQYF. The chain carries TRBV2 and TRBJ2-7; 12 bases fit TRBD2. The CDR3 runs to 15 residues. From germline, CDR1 is SNHLY and CDR2 FYNNEI. With V trimmed by 5 bases and J by 4 bases, 6 bases remained unmatched. The full variable domain, rest sourced from reference TRBV2 and TRBJ2-7, is EPEVTQTPSHQVTQMGQEVILRCVPISNHLYFYWYRQILGQKVEFLVSFYNNEISEKSEIFDDQFSVERPDGSNFTLKIRSTKLEDSAMYFCASSRLAGVFYEQYFGPGTRLTVT.

CDR3 sequence (DNA): TGTGCCTGGAGTAGGGGACTAGCGCCTCGGGCTTCCCAAGAGACCCAGTACTTC. This gives the protein CAWSRGLAPRASQETQYF. This sequence joins TRBV30 and TRBJ2-5, with 10 nucleotides matching TRBD2. Germline CDR1 reads GTSNPN; CDR2 reads SVGIG (reference sequence). The CDR3 extends over 18 amino acids. V shed 2 bases and J 1 base; nucleotides not matched to a gene: 13.

This rearrangement joins TRBV5-1 to TRBJ2-2; D is ambiguous. Trimming removed 0 bases at V and 3 bases at J, with 6 bases between. The germline gives CDR1 SGHRS, CDR2 YFSETQ. The CDR3 covers 14 residues. The CDR3: CASSLGHDTGELFF. CDR3 sequence (DNA): TGCGCCAGCAGCTTGGGTCACGACACCGGGGAGCTGTTTTTT.

The gene calls are TRBV4-2 and TRBJ1-2; no firm D call. This CDR3 comprises 12 residues. Germline values: CDR1 LGHNA, CDR2 YNFKEQ. Trimming shortened V by 1 base and J by 4 bases, and 4 bases separated the two germline ends. The DNA of the CDR3 is TGTGCCAGCAGCCAAGGTTTCTATGGCTACACCTTC. It is translated as CASSQGFYGYTF.

The V gene is TRBV5-1, the J gene TRBJ2-1; 10 positions match TRBD2. This CDR3 has 15 residues. V shed 1 base and J 6 bases; nucleotides not matched to a gene: 4. The germline V gene has CDR1 SGHRS and CDR2 YFSETQ. Written as DNA, the CDR3 is TGCGCCAGCAGCTTGACTAGCGGGATGGTCAATGAGCAGTTCTTC. Translation: CASSLTSGMVNEQFF.